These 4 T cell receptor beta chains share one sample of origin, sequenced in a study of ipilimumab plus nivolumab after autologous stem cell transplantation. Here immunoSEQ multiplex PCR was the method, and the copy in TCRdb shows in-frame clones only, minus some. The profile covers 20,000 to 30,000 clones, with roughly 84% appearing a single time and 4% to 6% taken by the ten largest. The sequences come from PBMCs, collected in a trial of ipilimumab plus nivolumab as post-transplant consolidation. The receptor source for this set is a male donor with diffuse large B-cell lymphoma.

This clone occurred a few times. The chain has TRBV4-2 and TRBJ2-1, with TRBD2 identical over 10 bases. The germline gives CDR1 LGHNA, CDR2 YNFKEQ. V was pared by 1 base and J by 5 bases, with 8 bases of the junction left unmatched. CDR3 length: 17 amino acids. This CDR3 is CASSQVGSGGTDNEQFF. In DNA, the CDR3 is TGTGCCAGCAGCCAAGTCGGTAGCGGGGGGACAGACAATGAGCAGTTCTTC.

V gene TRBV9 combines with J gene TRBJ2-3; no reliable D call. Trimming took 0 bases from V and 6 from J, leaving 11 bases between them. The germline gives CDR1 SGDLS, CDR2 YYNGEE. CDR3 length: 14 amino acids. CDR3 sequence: CASSVGGFSDTQYF. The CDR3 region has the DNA TGTGCCAGCAGCGTAGGAGGTTTTTCGGATACGCAGTATTTT.

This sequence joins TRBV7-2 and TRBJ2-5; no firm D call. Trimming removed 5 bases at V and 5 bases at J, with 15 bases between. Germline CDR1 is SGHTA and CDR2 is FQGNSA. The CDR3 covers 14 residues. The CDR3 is CASSPQEAGETQYF. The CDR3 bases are TGTGCCAGCAGCCCGCAAGAGGCCGGGGAGACCCAGTACTTC.

CDR3: CASRGAYEYNSPLHF. The CDR3 nucleotides are TGTGCCAGCCGAGGAGCATACGAATATAATTCACCCCTCCACTTT. The chain uses TRBV6-5 and TRBJ1-6; no firm D call. The CDR3 consists of 15 residues. Looked up from germline, CDR1 is MNHEY and CDR2 is SVGAGI. V was clipped by 8 bases and J by 4 bases, with 15 bases between them.